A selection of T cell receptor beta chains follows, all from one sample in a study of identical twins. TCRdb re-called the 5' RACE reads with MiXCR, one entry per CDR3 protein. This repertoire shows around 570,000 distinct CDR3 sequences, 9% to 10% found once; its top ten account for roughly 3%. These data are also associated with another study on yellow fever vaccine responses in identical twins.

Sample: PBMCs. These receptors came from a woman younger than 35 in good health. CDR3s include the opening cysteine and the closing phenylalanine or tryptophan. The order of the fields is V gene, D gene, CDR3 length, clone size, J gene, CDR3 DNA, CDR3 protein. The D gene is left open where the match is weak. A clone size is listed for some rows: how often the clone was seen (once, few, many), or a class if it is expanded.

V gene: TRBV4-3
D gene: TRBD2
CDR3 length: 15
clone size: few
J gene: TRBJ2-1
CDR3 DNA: TGCGCCAGCAGCCCCCTAGCGGGAGGGGGGAATGAGCAGTTCTTC
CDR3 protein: CASSPLAGGGNEQFF

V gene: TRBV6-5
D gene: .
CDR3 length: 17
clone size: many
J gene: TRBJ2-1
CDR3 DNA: TGTGCCAGCAGTTACCGAACTAGCCCCAGCTCCTACAATGAGCAGTTCTTC
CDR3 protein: CASSYRTSPSSYNEQFF

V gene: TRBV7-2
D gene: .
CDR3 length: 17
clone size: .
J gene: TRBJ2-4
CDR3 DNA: TGTGCCAGCAGCCTCAGGACAGCAAATTTAGCCAAAAACATTCAGTACTTC
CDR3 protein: CASSLRTANLAKNIQYF

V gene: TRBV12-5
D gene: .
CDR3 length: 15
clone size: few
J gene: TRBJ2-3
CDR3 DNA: TGTGCTAGTGGTTCCCACAATCCCGGATGGAATACGCAGTATTTT
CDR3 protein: CASGSHNPGWNTQYF

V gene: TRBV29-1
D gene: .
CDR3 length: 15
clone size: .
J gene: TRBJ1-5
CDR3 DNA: TGCAGCGCGTCACGCGGGGGACGGACAAATCAGCCCCAGCATTTT
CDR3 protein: CSASRGGRTNQPQHF

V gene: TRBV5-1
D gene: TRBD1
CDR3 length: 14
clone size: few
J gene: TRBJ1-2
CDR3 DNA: TGCGCCAGCAGCTTGGGGACAGGAATCTATGGCTACACCTTC
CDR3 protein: CASSLGTGIYGYTF

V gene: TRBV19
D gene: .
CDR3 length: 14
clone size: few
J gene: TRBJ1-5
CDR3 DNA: TGTGCCAGTAGTATCTACAGGGACAATCAGCCCCAGCATTTT
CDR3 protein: CASSIYRDNQPQHF

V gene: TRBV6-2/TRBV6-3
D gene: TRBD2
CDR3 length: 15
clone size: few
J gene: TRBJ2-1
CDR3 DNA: TGTGCCAGCAGTCCAACTAGCGGGGGGGTTAGGGAGCAGTTCTTC
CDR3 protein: CASSPTSGGVREQFF

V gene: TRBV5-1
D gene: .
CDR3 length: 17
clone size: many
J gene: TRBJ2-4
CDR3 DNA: TGCGCCAGCAGCTTGGTTTCGTCCGCTGGGGCCAAAAACATTCAGTACTTC
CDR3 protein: CASSLVSSAGAKNIQYF

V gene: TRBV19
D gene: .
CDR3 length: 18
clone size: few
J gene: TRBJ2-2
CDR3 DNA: TGTGCCAGTAGTATAAAACCGCTGGGGGCCGCGAACACCGGGGAGCTGTTTTTT
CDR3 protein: CASSIKPLGAANTGELFF

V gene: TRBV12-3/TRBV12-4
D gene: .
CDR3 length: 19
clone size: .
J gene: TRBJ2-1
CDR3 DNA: TGTGCCAGCAGTTTAGCAAATCGCAAGAGGCAGGGGTTGCACAATGAGCAGTTCTTC
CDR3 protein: CASSLANRKRQGLHNEQFF

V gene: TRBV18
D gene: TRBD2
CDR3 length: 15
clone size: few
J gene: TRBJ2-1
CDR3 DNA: TGTGCCAGCTCACCTCCGGGAGGGGCCTACAATGAGCAGTTCTTC
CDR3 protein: CASSPPGGAYNEQFF

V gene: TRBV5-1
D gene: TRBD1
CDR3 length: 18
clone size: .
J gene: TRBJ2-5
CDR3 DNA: TGCGCCAGCAGCTTAGTGGCAGGGGGCTCAAAGGCCCAAGAGACCCAGTACTTC
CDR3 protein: CASSLVAGGSKAQETQYF

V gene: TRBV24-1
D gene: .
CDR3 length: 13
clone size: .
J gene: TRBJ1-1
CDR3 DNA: TGTGCCACCAGTGATTTGATTTCTTCAGAAGCTTTCTTT
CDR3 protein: CATSDLISSEAFF

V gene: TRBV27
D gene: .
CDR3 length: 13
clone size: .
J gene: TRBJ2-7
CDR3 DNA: TGTGCCATCCGAGGGGAGAACAACTACGAGCAGTACTTC
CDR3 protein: CAIRGENNYEQYF

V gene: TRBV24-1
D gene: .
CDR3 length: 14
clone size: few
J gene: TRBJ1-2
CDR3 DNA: TGTGCCACCAGTGATTCGGCAGGACGCTATGGCTACACCTTC
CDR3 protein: CATSDSAGRYGYTF

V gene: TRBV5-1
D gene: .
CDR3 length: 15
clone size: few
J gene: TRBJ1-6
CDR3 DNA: TGCGCCAGCAGCTTGGCCGGGGCGGAAAATTCACCCCTCCACTTT
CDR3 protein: CASSLAGAENSPLHF

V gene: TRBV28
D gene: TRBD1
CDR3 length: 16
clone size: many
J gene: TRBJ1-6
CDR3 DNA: TGTGCCAGCAGTCCTACAGGGGAGTCCTATAATTCACCCCTCCACTTT
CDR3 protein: CASSPTGESYNSPLHF

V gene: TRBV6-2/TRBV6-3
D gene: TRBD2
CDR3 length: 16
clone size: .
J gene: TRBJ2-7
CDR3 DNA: TGTGCCAGCAGTTACTCGAAGGCTAGCGGGATGTACGAGCAGTACTTC
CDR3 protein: CASSYSKASGMYEQYF

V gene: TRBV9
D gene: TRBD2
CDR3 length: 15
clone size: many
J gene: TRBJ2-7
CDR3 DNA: TGTGCCAGCAGCGTCAGCGGGGGGTCGTCCTACGAGCAGTACTTC
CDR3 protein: CASSVSGGSSYEQYF

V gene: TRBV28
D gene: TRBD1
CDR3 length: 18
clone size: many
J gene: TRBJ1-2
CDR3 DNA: TGTGCCAGCAGTTGGTACCGGGACAGGTACACCTGGGCCTATGGCTACACCTTC
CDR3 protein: CASSWYRDRYTWAYGYTF

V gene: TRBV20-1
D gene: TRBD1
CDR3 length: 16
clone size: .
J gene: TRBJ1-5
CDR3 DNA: TGCAGTGCCAAGAGACAGGGAGAACTAAGCAATCAGCCCCAGCATTTT
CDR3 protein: CSAKRQGELSNQPQHF

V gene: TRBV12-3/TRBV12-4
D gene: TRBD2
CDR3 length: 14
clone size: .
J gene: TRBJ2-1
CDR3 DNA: TGTGCCAGCGGAACTAGCGGGTGGGTCAATGAGCAGTTCTTC
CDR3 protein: CASGTSGWVNEQFF

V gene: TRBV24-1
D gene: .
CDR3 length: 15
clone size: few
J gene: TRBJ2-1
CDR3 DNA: TGTGCCACCAGTGGGGAAAGGAGCTCCTACAATGAGCAGTTCTTC
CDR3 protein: CATSGERSSYNEQFF

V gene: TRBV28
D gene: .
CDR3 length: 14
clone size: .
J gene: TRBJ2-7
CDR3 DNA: TGTGCCAGCAGTTATACCCACACATCCTACGAGCAGTACTTC
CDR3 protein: CASSYTHTSYEQYF

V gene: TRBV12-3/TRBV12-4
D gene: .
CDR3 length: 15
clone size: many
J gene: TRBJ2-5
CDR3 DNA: TGTGCCAGCAGTTCTTTGGGGGTGCGACAAGAGACCCAGTACTTC
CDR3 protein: CASSSLGVRQETQYF

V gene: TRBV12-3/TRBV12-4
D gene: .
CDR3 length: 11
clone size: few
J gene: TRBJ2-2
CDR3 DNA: TGTGCCAGCAGGGCCGGCGGGGAGCTGTTTTTT
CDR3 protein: CASRAGGELFF

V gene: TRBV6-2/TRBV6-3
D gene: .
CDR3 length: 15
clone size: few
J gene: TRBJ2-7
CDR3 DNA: TGTGCCAGCAGTACACTCCAGGGAAGGTCCTACGAGCAGTACTTC
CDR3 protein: CASSTLQGRSYEQYF

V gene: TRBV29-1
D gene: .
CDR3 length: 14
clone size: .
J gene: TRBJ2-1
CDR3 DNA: TGCAGCGTTGTTCGGCAGGGCCCCTACAATGAGCAGTTCTTC
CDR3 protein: CSVVRQGPYNEQFF

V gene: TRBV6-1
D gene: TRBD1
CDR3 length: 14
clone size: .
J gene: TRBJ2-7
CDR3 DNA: TGTGCCAGCGCTTCCGGACAGGGGGCCTACGAGCAGTACTTC
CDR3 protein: CASASGQGAYEQYF

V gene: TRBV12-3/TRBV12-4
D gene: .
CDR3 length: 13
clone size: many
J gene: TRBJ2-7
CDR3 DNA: TGTGCCAGCAGTTTAGTCAACTCCTACGAGCAGTACTTC
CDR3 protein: CASSLVNSYEQYF

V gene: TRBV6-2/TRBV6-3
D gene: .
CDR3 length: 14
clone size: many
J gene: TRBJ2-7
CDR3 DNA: TGTGCCAGCAGTTACTCAGCCCCCAACTACGAGCAGTACTTC
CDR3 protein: CASSYSAPNYEQYF

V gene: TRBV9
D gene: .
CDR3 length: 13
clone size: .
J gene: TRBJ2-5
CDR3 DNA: TGTGCCAGCAACCGCGACAGCCAAGAGACCCAGTACTTC
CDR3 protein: CASNRDSQETQYF

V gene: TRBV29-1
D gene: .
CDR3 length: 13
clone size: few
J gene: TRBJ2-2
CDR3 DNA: TGCAGCGTTGGGACATTATACACCGGGGAGCTGTTTTTT
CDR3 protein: CSVGTLYTGELFF

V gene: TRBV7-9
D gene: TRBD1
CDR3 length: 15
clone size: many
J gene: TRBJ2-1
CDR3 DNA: TGTGCCAGCAGCTTGGTGGGACAGGGATCCAATGAGCAGTTCTTC
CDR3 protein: CASSLVGQGSNEQFF

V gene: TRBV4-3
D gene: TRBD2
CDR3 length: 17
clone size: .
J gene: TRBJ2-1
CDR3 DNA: TGCGCCAGCAGCCAAGATGGAGCGGGAAATGCCTACAATGAGCAGTTCTTC
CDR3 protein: CASSQDGAGNAYNEQFF

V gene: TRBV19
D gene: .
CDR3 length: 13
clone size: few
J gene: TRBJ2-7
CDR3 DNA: TGTGCCAGTAGTATACAGCCTACCTACGAGCAGTACTTC
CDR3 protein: CASSIQPTYEQYF

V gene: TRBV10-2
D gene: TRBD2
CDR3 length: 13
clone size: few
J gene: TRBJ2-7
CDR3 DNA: TGCGCCAGCAAGTTAGCGGGCCCCTACGAGCAGTACTTC
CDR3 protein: CASKLAGPYEQYF

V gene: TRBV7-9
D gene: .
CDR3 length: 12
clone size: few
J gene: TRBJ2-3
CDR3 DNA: TGTGCCAGCAGCTTTGGTATGGATACGCAGTATTTT
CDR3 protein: CASSFGMDTQYF

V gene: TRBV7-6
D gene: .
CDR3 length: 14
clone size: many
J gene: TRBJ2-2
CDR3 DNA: TGTGCCAGTAGCCGGGACGGCAACACCGGGGAGCTGTTTTTT
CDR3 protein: CASSRDGNTGELFF

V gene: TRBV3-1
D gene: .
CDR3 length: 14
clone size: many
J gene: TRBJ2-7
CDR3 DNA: TGTGCCAGCAGCCAAGGCGGTTGGATAATGGAGCAGTACTTC
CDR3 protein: CASSQGGWIMEQYF

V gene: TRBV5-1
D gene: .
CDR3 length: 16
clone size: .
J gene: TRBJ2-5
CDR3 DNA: TGCGCCAGCAGCTTGGAGGGGGTAGCCTCGGCGGAGACCCAGTACTTC
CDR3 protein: CASSLEGVASAETQYF

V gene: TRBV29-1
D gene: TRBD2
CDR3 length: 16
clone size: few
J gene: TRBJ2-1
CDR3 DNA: TGCAGCGGGGGAAGACTAGCGGGAGGGTACTACAATGAGCAGTTCTTC
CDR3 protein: CSGGRLAGGYYNEQFF

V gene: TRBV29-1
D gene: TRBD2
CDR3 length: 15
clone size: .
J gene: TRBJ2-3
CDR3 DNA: TGCAGCGTTGAAATGGCGGGAGTTGGGACAGATACGCAGTATTTT
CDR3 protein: CSVEMAGVGTDTQYF

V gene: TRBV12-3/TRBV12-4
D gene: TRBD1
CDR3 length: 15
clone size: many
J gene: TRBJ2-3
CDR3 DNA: TGTGCCAGCAGCCCAGGGGGCGCGAGCACAGATACGCAGTATTTT
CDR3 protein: CASSPGGASTDTQYF

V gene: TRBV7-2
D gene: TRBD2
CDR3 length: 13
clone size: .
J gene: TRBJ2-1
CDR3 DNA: TGTGCCAGCTGTAGCGGGGTCCGCGATGAGCAGTTCTTC
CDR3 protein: CASCSGVRDEQFF

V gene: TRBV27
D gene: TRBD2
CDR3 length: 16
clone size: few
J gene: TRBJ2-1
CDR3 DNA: TGTGCCAGCAGTATTCGGGCTAGCGGGGGGGACAGGGAGCAGTTCTTC
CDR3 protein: CASSIRASGGDREQFF

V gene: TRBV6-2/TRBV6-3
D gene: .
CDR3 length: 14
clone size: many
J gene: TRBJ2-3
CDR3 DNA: TGTGCCAGCAGCAGTGGGTTATCCACAGATACGCAGTATTTT
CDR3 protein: CASSSGLSTDTQYF

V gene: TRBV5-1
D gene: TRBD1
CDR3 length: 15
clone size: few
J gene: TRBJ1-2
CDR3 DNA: TGCGCCAGCAGCCCGGGACAGGGGTACAACTATGGCTACACCTTC
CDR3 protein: CASSPGQGYNYGYTF

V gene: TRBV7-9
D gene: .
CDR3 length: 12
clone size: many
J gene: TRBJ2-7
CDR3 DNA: TGTGCCAGCAGCCCCCCGGAGGATGAGCAGTACTTC
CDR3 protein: CASSPPEDEQYF

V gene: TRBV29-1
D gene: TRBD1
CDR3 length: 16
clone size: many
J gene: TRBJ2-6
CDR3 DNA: TGCAGCGTTGTAGACAGGGCTAGGACTGGGGCCAACGTCCTGACTTTC
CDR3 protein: CSVVDRARTGANVLTF

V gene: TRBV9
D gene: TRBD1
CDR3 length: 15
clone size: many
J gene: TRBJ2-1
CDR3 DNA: TGTGCCAGCAGCGGCCGGGACAGGGGGCACAATGAGCAGTTCTTC
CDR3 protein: CASSGRDRGHNEQFF

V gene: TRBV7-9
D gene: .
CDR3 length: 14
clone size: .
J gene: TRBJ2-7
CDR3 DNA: TGTGCCAGCAGCACTCGGGACACCTCCTACGAGCAGTACTTC
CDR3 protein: CASSTRDTSYEQYF

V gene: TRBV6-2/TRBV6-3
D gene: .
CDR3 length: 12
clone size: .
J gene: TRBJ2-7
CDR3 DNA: TGTGCCAGCACCGGACGGTCCTACGAGCAGTACTTC
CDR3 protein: CASTGRSYEQYF

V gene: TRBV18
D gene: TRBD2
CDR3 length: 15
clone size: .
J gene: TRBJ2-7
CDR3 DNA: TGTGCCAGCTCAGGGCTAGCGGGAGGAAACTACGAGCAGTACTTC
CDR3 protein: CASSGLAGGNYEQYF